Each of the 5 T cell receptor beta chains below was sequenced from the same sample in a study of blood T cells in healthy people across ages. The second PCR ran roughly 6 to 12 cycles with a sample-barcoded 5' primer and J-beta primers. MiXCR was run by TCRdb on the 5' RACE reads, yielding one entry per CDR3 protein. The data contain about 970,000 distinct CDR3 sequences, roughly half of them singletons. Sequenced material: blood. The receptors were sampled from a woman aged 55-70 years in good health.

The chain has TRBV28 and TRBJ1-5; 7 nucleotides match TRBD1. CDR3 length: 14 residues. V was pared by 6 bases and J by 4 bases, with 6 bases of the junction left unmatched. CDR1 is MDHEN and CDR2 is SYDVKM in the germline V gene. CDR3 in DNA: TGTGCCAGCAGAGCGGGACAGCGGAATCAGCCCCAGCATTTT. Protein: CASRAGQRNQPQHF.

As for this clonotype: A much bigger clone sits one base away, suggesting this may be a read error. This chain links TRBV29-1 with TRBJ1-4; D unclear. Trimming stripped 7 bases from V and 8 bases from J, with 14 bases between. The CDR3 runs to 12 residues. CDR1 and CDR2 from the germline V gene are SQVTM and ANQGSEA. CDR3 in amino acids: CSARSVREKLFF. DNA for the CDR3: TGCAGCGCTCGGAGCGTGAGAGAAAAACTGTTTTTT.

The rearrangement uses TRBV30 and TRBJ2-1; D gene ambiguous. V gave up 4 bases and J gave up 1 base, with 11 bases separating them. CDR3 length: 14 amino acids. The germline V gene encodes CDR1 GTSNPN and CDR2 SVGIG (reference sequence). Here the CDR3 reads CAWMPVTSYNEQFF. The CDR3 DNA sequence: TGTGCCTGGATGCCAGTTACGTCCTACAATGAGCAGTTCTTC.

The J gene is TRBJ1-5, the V gene TRBV6-6, with 9 bases aligning to TRBD1. V shed 10 bases, J shed 0 bases, and the junction held 7 bases outside the gene matches. CDR1 is MNHNY, CDR2 SVGAGI, per germline (reference sequence). This CDR3 has 15 residues. The CDR3: CATLGTGRSNQPQHF. The CDR3 nucleotides are TGTGCCACCCTAGGGACAGGGCGTAGCAATCAGCCCCAGCATTTT.

The V call is TRBV14, the J call TRBJ2-7; D not resolved. The DNA matches TRBJ2-5 better at its end, which makes the J call doubtful. The CDR3 contains 14 residues. CDR1 SGHDN and CDR2 FVKESK come from the germline V gene. CDR3 protein: CASSQDSAKGTQYF. The CDR3 nucleotides are TGTGCCAGCAGCCAAGATTCTGCCAAAGGGACCCAGTACTTC.